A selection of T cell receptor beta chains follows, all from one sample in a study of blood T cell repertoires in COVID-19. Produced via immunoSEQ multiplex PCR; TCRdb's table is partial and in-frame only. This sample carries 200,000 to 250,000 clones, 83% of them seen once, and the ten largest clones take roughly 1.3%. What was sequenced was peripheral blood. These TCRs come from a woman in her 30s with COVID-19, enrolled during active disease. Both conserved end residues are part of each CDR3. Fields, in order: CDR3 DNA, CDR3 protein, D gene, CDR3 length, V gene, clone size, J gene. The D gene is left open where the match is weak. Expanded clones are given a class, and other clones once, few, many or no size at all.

TGTGCCAGCAGCAATTCTAGGAACGGGGAGCAGTTCTTC CASSNSRNGEQFF - 13 TRBV6-2/TRBV6-3 - TRBJ2-1
TGTGCCATCAGCACAGGGGGCAATCAGCCCCAGCATTTT CAISTGGNQPQHF TRBD1 13 TRBV10-3 - TRBJ1-5
TGTGCCAGCAGGCCTCAGGGGGCGCGGAATTCACCCCTCCACTTT CASRPQGARNSPLHF TRBD1 15 TRBV2 - TRBJ1-6
TGCAGCGTTGACGTTCAGGGCAGCTCGACCTACGAGCAGTACTTC CSVDVQGSSTYEQYF - 15 TRBV29-1 - TRBJ2-7
TGTGCCAGCATCCTATCTTCGGGTGAGCAGTTCTTC CASILSSGEQFF - 12 TRBV7-9 - TRBJ2-1
TGCAGCGTTGATCGGGGGGGCACTGAAGCTTTCTTT CSVDRGGTEAFF - 12 TRBV29-1 few TRBJ1-1
TGTGCCAGCAGCCCCTCGTGGGGGGGGATTCAGTACTTC CASSPSWGGIQYF TRBD2 13 TRBV9 - TRBJ2-4
TGTGCCAGCAGTTACGGGGGGGAGAACACTGAAGCTTTCTTT CASSYGGENTEAFF - 14 TRBV27 - TRBJ1-1
TGTGCCAGTAGTCCGTTTAAACAGGGTCGGAATCAGCCCCAGCATTTT CASSPFKQGRNQPQHF - 16 TRBV19 - TRBJ1-5
TGTGCCAGCAGCCTGGGGGCTAGCGGTGAGCAGTTCTTC CASSLGASGEQFF - 13 TRBV7-9 - TRBJ2-1
TGTGCCAGCAGCCGGCGAGGCTACGAGCAGTACTTC CASSRRGYEQYF - 12 TRBV6-2/TRBV6-3 - TRBJ2-7
TGTGCCAGTAGTTGGGGCTCCCCAACTAATGAAAAACTGTTTTTT CASSWGSPTNEKLFF - 15 TRBV19 - TRBJ1-4
TGTGCCAGCAGTGAATCAAGCGGGAGTTTCCATGAGCAGTTCTTC CASSESSGSFHEQFF TRBD2 15 TRBV6-1 - TRBJ2-1
TGTGCCAGTAGTAACTCGACAGGGGCTATGAGCAATCAGCCCCAGCATTTT CASSNSTGAMSNQPQHF TRBD1 17 TRBV19 - TRBJ1-5
TGTGCCAGCAGCGTGGGACAGCATAATTCACCCCTCCACTTT CASSVGQHNSPLHF TRBD1 14 TRBV9 - TRBJ1-6
TGCGCCAGCAGCTTGGTTCCAGGAACTGGGCAGCCCCAGCATTTT CASSLVPGTGQPQHF - 15 TRBV5-1 few TRBJ1-5
TGTGCCAGCAGCAGGAACGGGGAGCTGTTTTTT CASSRNGELFF - 11 TRBV12-3/TRBV12-4 - TRBJ2-2
TGTGCCAGCAGTTACTGGGGGGTTCCTATTCAGTACTTC CASSYWGVPIQYF - 13 TRBV7-2 - TRBJ2-4
TGTGCCAGCAGCTTGGAGGCCAGGGTAGGGTCACCCCTCCACTTT CASSLEARVGSPLHF - 15 TRBV5-6 - TRBJ1-6
TGTGCCAGCAGCCCCGGGGGATACTATGGCTACACCTTC CASSPGGYYGYTF - 13 TRBV11-2 - TRBJ1-2
TGTGCCAGCTCACCAAGGGCAGGGGACTCCTACGAGCAGTACTTC CASSPRAGDSYEQYF - 15 TRBV18 - TRBJ2-7
TGCAGCGTCTCTGACAGGCCTTCGGGGCAGTTCTTC CSVSDRPSGQFF - 12 TRBV29-1 - TRBJ2-1
TGTGCCTTGAATAGCGGGGGGGGGTACAATGAGCAGTTCTTC CALNSGGGYNEQFF TRBD2 14 TRBV30 - TRBJ2-1
TGCAGTGCTAGTATAGGGGACAGGGGTAAGGAGTACTTC CSASIGDRGKEYF TRBD1 13 TRBV20-1 - TRBJ2-7
TGTGCCAGCAGTTTCATGGCAGGGGCGTACACCGGGGAGCTGTTTTTT CASSFMAGAYTGELFF - 16 TRBV28 once TRBJ2-2
TGTGCCAGTAGTCCGCCCCCGCAGCTACAGGGAATCATGAACACTGAAGCTTTCTTT CASSPPPQLQGIMNTEAFF - 19 TRBV19 - TRBJ1-1
TGTGCCAGCAGTTACGGGTCTACCGGGACAGCCAACACTGAAGCTTTCTTT CASSYGSTGTANTEAFF TRBD1 17 TRBV6-2/TRBV6-3 - TRBJ1-1
TGCAGCGTCCCACAGGGGAGCTATGGCTACACCTTC CSVPQGSYGYTF TRBD1 12 TRBV29-1 - TRBJ1-2
TGTGCCACCAGTGCCTTAGGGGTGGGCGAGCAGTACTTC CATSALGVGEQYF - 13 TRBV24-1 - TRBJ2-7
TGTGCCAGCAGTTACCAGGGTTGGAATTCACCCCTCCACTTT CASSYQGWNSPLHF - 14 TRBV6-5 once TRBJ1-6
TGTGCCAGCAGCTTAGGTGGCGGGAGGAAAAACATTCAGTACTTC CASSLGGGRKNIQYF TRBD2 15 TRBV7-2 - TRBJ2-4
TGTGCCAGCAGTGGGGGAGGGCTGGGCAAAAACATTCAGTACTTC CASSGGGLGKNIQYF TRBD2 15 TRBV6-6 - TRBJ2-4
TGTGCCAGCAACCCTAGCGGGATATCCCATGAGCAGTTCTTC CASNPSGISHEQFF TRBD2 14 TRBV27 - TRBJ2-1
TGTGCCTGGATCCCGACGGAGAGCTCTGGAAACACCATATATTTT CAWIPTESSGNTIYF - 15 TRBV30 - TRBJ1-3
TGCGCCAGCAGCTTGGCCGGGACAGATACGCAGTATTTT CASSLAGTDTQYF - 13 TRBV5-1 - TRBJ2-3
TGTGCCATCAGTGACCCGGGACTAGCAGAAACCTACAATGAGCAGTTCTTC CAISDPGLAETYNEQFF TRBD2 17 TRBV10-3 - TRBJ2-1
TGTGCCAGCAGCATCGGACAGGGCCCATACGAGCAGTACTTC CASSIGQGPYEQYF TRBD1 14 TRBV7-2 - TRBJ2-7
TGTGCCAGCAGCTTAGATAGGGGCGGACAGCCCCAGCATTTT CASSLDRGGQPQHF - 14 TRBV11-2 - TRBJ1-5
TGTGCCAGTAGTACCCCTAGCGGGGGGGGCTACAATGAGCAGTTCTTC CASSTPSGGGYNEQFF TRBD2 16 TRBV19 - TRBJ2-1
TGCGCCAGCAGCCAAGATCGGGGGGCGAATAACTATGGCTACACCTTC CASSQDRGANNYGYTF - 16 TRBV4-3 once TRBJ1-2
TGTGCCAGCAGTTACCGACAGGGGACTTCACCCCTCCACTTT CASSYRQGTSPLHF TRBD1 14 TRBV28 - TRBJ1-6
TGTGCCAGCAGCATGGGACTAGCTCAAGAGACCCAGTACTTC CASSMGLAQETQYF TRBD2 14 TRBV9 - TRBJ2-5
TGTGCCAGCAGCCAAGATCCCGCCGGAGGCTATGGCTACACCTTC CASSQDPAGGYGYTF - 15 TRBV3-1/TRBV3-2 few TRBJ1-2
TGCAGCGTTGAAGACCTAGCGGGAGGGGAATACGAGCAGTACTTC CSVEDLAGGEYEQYF TRBD2 15 TRBV29-1 - TRBJ2-7
TGTGCCAGCAGCCCCCGGGGTAGCGGGTACCACGAGCAGTACTTC CASSPRGSGYHEQYF TRBD2 15 TRBV3-1/TRBV3-2 few TRBJ2-7
TGTGCCACCAGTAACGACAGGGGTGGCGAGCAGTACTTC CATSNDRGGEQYF TRBD1 13 TRBV15 - TRBJ2-7
TGTGCCAGCAGCGACGCGGGACTGCGTTATTCACCCCTCCACTTT CASSDAGLRYSPLHF - 15 TRBV7-9 - TRBJ1-6
TGTGCCAGCTGCCTAACCCCGTGGAACACTGAAGCTTTCTTT CASCLTPWNTEAFF - 14 TRBV6-5 - TRBJ1-1